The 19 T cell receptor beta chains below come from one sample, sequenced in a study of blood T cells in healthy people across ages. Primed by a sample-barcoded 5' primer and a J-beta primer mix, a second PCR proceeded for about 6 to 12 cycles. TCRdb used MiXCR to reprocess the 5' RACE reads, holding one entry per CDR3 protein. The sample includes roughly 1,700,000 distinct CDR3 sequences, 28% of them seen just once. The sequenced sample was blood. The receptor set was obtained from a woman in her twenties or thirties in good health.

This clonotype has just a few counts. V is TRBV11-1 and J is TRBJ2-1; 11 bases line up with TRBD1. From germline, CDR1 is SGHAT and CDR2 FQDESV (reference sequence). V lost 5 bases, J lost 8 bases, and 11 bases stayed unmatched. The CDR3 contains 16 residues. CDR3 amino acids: CASSASGQGAGDEQFF. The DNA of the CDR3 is TGTGCCAGCAGCGCATCAGGACAGGGGGCGGGAGATGAGCAGTTCTTC.

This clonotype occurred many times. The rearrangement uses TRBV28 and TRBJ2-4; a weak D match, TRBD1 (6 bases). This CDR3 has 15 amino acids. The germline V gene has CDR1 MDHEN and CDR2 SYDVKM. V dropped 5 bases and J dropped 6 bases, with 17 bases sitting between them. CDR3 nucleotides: TGTGCCAGCAGTCCACAGGGCTTCCTCGCAAACATTCAGTACTTC. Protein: CASSPQGFLANIQYF. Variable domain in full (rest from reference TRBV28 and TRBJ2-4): DVKVTQSSRYLVKRTGEKVFLECVQDMDHENMFWYRQDPGLGLRLIYFSYDVKMKEKGDIPEGYSVSREKKERFSLILESASTNQTSMYLCASSPQGFLANIQYFGAGTRLSVL.

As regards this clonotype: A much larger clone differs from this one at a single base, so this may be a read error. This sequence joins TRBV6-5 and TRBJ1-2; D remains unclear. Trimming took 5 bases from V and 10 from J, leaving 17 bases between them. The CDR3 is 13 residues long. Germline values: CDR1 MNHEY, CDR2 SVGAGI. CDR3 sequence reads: CASSTARWDDYTF. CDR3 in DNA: TGTGCCAGCAGTACCGCCCGGTGGGATGACTACACCTTC.

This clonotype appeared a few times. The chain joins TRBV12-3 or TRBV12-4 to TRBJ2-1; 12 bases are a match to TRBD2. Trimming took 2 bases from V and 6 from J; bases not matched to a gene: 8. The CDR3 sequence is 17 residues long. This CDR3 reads CASSLSRTSGTSNEQFF. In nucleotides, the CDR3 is TGTGCCAGCAGTTTAAGTAGGACTAGCGGGACTTCCAATGAGCAGTTCTTC.

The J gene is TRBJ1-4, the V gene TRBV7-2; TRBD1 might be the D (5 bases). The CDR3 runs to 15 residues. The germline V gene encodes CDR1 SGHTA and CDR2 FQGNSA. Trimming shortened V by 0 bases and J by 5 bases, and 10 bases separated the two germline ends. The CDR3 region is CASSLAGASNEKLFF. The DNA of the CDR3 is TGTGCCAGCAGCTTAGCCGGGGCATCAAATGAAAAACTGTTTTTT.

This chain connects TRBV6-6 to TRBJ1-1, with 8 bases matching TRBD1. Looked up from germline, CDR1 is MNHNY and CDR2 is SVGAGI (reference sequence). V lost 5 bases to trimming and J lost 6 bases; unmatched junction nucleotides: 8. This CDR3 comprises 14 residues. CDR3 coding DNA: TGTGCCAGCAGTACTGGACAGGGATGGGCTGAAGCTTTCTTT. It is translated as CASSTGQGWAEAFF.

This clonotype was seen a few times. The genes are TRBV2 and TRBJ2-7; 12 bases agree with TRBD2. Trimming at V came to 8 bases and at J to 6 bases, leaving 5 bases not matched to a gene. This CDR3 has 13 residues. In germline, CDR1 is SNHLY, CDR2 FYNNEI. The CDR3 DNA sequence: TGTGCCAGCGGCGGACTAGCGGGGACCGAGCAGTACTTC. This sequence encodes CASGGLAGTEQYF.

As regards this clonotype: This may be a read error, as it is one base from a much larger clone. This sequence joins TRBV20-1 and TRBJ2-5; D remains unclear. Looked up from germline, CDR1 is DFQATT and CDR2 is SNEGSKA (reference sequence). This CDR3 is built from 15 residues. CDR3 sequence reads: CSARDPRGPQETLYF. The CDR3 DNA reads TGCAGTGCTAGAGACCCAAGAGGACCACAAGAGACCCTGTACTTC.

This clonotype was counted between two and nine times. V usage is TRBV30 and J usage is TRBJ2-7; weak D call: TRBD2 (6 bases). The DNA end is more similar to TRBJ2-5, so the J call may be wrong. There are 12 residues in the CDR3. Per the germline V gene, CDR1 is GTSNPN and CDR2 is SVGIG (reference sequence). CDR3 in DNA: TGTGCCTGGAGTGAAGGGAGGGAGACCCAGTACTTC. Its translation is CAWSEGRETQYF.

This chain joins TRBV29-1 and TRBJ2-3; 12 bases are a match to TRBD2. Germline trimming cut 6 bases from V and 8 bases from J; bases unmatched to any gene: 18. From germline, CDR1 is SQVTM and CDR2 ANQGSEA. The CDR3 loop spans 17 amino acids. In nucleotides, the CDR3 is TGCAGCGTCGATACGTGGACTAGCGGGGAGCAAATGGGTACGCAGTATTTT. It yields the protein CSVDTWTSGEQMGTQYF.

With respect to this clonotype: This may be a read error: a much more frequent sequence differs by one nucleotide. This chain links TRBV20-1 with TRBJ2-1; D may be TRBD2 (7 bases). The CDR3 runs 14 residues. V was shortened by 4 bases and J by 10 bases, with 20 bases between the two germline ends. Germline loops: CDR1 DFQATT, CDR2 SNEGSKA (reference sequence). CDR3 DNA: TGCAGTGCTACTGAGGAAAACAGGGACTACGAGCAGTTCTTC. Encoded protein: CSATEENRDYEQFF.

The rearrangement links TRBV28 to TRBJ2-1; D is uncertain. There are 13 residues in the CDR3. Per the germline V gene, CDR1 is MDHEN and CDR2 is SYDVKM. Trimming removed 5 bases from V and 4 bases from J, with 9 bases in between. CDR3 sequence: CASSALGYNEQFF. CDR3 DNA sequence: TGTGCCAGCAGTGCCCTAGGATACAATGAGCAGTTCTTC.

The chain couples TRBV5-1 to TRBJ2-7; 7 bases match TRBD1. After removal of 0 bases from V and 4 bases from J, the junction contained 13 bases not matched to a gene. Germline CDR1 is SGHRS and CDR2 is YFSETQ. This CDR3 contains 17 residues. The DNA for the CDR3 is TGCGCCAGCAGCTTGGATTTTCCGGGACAGAGAGTTTACGAGCAGTACTTC. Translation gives CASSLDFPGQRVYEQYF.

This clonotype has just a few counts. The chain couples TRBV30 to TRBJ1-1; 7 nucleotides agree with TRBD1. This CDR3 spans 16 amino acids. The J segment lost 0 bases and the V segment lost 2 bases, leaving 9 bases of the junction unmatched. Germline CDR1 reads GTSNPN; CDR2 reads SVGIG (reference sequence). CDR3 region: CAWSLGTAVMNTEAFF. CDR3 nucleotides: TGTGCCTGGAGTCTAGGGACAGCGGTCATGAACACTGAAGCTTTCTTT.

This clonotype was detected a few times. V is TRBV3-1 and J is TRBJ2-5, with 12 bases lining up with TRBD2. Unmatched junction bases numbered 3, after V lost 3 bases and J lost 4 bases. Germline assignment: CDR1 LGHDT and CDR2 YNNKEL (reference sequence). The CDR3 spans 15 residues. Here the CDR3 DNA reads TGTGCCAGCAGCCAGCTAGCGGGAGGGGGAGAGACCCAGTACTTC. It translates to CASSQLAGGGETQYF.

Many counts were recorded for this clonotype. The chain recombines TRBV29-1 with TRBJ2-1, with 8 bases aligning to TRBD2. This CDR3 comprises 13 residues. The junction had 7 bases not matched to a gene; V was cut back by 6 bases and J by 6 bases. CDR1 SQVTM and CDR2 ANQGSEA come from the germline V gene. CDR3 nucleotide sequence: TGCAGCGTCCTCAGTGCGGGGGGCAATGAGCAGTTCTTC. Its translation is CSVLSAGGNEQFF.

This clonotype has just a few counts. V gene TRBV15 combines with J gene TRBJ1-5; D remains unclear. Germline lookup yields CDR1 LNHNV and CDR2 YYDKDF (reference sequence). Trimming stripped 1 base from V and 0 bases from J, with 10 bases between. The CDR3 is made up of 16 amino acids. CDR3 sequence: CATSRGRTHSNQPQHF. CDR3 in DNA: TGTGCCACCAGCAGAGGACGGACCCATAGCAATCAGCCCCAGCATTTT.

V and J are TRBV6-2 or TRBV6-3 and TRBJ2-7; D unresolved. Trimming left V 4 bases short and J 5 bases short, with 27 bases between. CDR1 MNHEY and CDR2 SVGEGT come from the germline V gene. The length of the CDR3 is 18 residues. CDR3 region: CASSSRWRDQGLRNEQYF. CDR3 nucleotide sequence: TGTGCCAGCAGTTCTCGGTGGCGAGACCAAGGGCTAAGAAACGAGCAGTACTTC.

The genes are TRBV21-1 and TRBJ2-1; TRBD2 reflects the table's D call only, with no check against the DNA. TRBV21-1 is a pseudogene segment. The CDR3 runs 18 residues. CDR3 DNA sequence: TGTGCCAGCAGCAAAGACCGGACTAGCGGGACTTCTTACAATGAGCAGTTCTTC. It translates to CASSKDRTSGTSYNEQFF.